This entry lists 27 T cell receptor beta chains sequenced from one sample in a study of CD8 T cells in Susac syndrome. RNA amounts of roughly 0.45 to 1 ug underwent reverse transcription with random hexamers. Via MiXCR, TCRdb re-called the immunoSEQ multiplex PCR reads, giving one row per CDR3 protein. Counted here are approximately 160,000 distinct CDR3 sequences, 90% to 96% occurring once; the ten biggest clones make up less than 0.15%. Sequencing was performed on CD4+ T cells from PBMCs. The receptor set was obtained from a human donor with Susac syndrome.

The rearrangement joins TRBV18 to TRBJ2-1; D gene uncertain. The V and J ends lost 5 bases and 5 bases respectively, with 16 bases between them. The CDR3 is made up of 15 amino acids. Per the germline V gene, CDR1 is KGHSH and CDR2 is LQKENI. The CDR3 here is CASSRSSVWNNEQFF. DNA of the CDR3: TGTGCCAGCTCAAGATCCTCCGTCTGGAACAATGAGCAGTTCTTC.

This sequence joins TRBV18 and TRBJ1-2, with no clear D. V lost 2 bases, J lost 4 bases, and 11 bases lay in between. The CDR3 consists of 14 residues. From germline, CDR1 is KGHSH and CDR2 LQKENI. Here the CDR3 DNA reads TGTGCCAGCTCACCATCCCAGGATCTCTATGGCTACACCTTC. The encoded protein is CASSPSQDLYGYTF.

The chain couples TRBV6-2 or TRBV6-3 to TRBJ1-5; a possible D gene is TRBD1 (5 bases). Germline-derived CDR1 and CDR2 are MNHEY and SVGEGT. The CDR3 runs to 13 residues. V gave up 7 bases and J gave up 0 bases, with 7 bases separating them. The DNA of the CDR3 is TGTGCCAGCACCAGGGATAGCAATCAGCCCCAGCATTTT. As protein: CASTRDSNQPQHF.

The chain has TRBV15 and TRBJ1-4, with 7 nucleotides matching TRBD1. The V gene end was trimmed by 3 bases and the J gene end by 3 bases; junction bases not matched to a gene: 7. Germline V gene sequence: CDR1 LNHNV, CDR2 YYDKDF (reference sequence). The CDR3 is 16 residues long. CDR3 region: CATSRELTGSNEKLFF. The DNA for the CDR3 is TGTGCCACCAGCAGGGAGTTGACAGGGTCTAATGAAAAACTGTTTTTT.

This clonotype was observed a handful of times. The chain couples TRBV29-1 to TRBJ1-2; 7 bases line up with TRBD1. Germline values: CDR1 SQVTM, CDR2 ANQGSEA. V trimming: 5 bases; J trimming: 3 bases; junction bases outside the gene matches: 3. This CDR3 spans 12 amino acids. CDR3 amino acids: CSVRQGDYGYTF. The CDR3 DNA reads TGCAGCGTTCGACAGGGCGACTATGGCTACACCTTC.

V is TRBV28 and J is TRBJ2-7; tentative D call: TRBD1 (6 bases). This CDR3 region has 14 residues. Germline V gene sequence: CDR1 MDHEN, CDR2 SYDVKM. Trimming took 5 bases from V and 1 from J, leaving 12 bases between them. CDR3 loop: CASSPSGQSYEQYV. CDR3 DNA: TGTGCCAGCAGTCCTTCCGGACAGTCCTACGAGCAGTACGTC.

The chain uses TRBV12-3 or TRBV12-4 and TRBJ1-5; D perhaps matches TRBD1 (6 bases). The V end was cut by 2 bases, the J end by 6 bases, with 14 bases between. The CDR3 has 15 residues. CDR3 bases: TGTGCCAGCAGTTTATCAGGGGAGAGCGGTCAGCCCCAGCATTTT. Translated, it gives CASSLSGESGQPQHF.

The rearrangement uses TRBV7-9 and TRBJ1-4; perhaps TRBD1 as D (6 bases). The length of the CDR3 is 14 residues. Germline CDR1 reads SEHNR; CDR2 reads FQNEAQ (reference sequence). The V gene lost 1 base and the J gene lost 8 bases, with 11 bases spanning the gap. The CDR3 nucleotides read TGTGCCAGCAGCTTAGTCCCAGGGGTCGAAAAACTGTTTTTT. Translation: CASSLVPGVEKLFF.

The chain recombines TRBV20-1 with TRBJ2-7; a possible D gene is TRBD1 (6 bases). V was trimmed by 0 bases and J by 2 bases, leaving 17 bases between them. The CDR3 has 16 amino acids. CDR1 is DFQATT and CDR2 is SNEGSKA in the germline V gene (reference sequence). CDR3 protein: CSARDFRGTMPYEQYF. CDR3 bases: TGCAGTGCTAGAGATTTTAGGGGGACAATGCCCTACGAGCAGTACTTC.

The J gene is TRBJ2-6, the V gene TRBV19; no firm D call. CDR1 is LNHDA, CDR2 SQIVND, per germline (reference sequence). This CDR3 has 14 residues. With 4 bases removed from V and 7 bases from J, the gap between germline ends came to 11 bases. The CDR3 DNA reads TGTGCCAGTAGTAGGCTTCTCGCCGCCAACGTCCTGACTTTC. It is translated as CASSRLLAANVLTF.

The chain has TRBV29-1 and TRBJ1-4, with TRBD1 as a possible D gene (5 bases). This CDR3 region has 13 residues. Germline CDR1 SQVTM, CDR2 ANQGSEA. Trimming removed 4 bases from V and 5 bases from J, with 11 bases in between. The CDR3 DNA reads as TGCAGCGTTGCTCTTGGGGGGAATGAAAAACTGTTTTTT. Amino acid sequence: CSVALGGNEKLFF.

This clonotype is a singleton in its sample. This chain connects TRBV3-1 to TRBJ1-2, with 8 positions matching TRBD1. This CDR3 has 14 residues. Germline assignment: CDR1 LGHDT and CDR2 YNNKEL (reference sequence). V dropped 0 bases and J dropped 4; count of bases not matched to a gene: 1. The CDR3 protein is CASSQETGVYGYTF. The CDR3 DNA sequence: TGTGCCAGCAGCCAAGAGACAGGGGTCTATGGCTACACCTTC.

The J gene is TRBJ2-3, the V gene TRBV4-1; TRBD2 matches at 10 bases. The V gene's germline CDR1 is MGHRA and CDR2 YSYEKL. After removal of 0 bases from V and 3 bases from J, the junction contained 6 bases not matched to a gene. The CDR3 has 17 residues. The DNA for the CDR3 is TGCGCCAGCAGCCAAGATGGAGCGGGGGGGATGACAGATACGCAGTATTTT. Translating it yields CASSQDGAGGMTDTQYF.

The chain couples TRBV7-8 to TRBJ2-3; D is uncertain. Germline CDR1 is SGHVS and CDR2 is FQNEAQ. The CDR3 has 11 amino acids. V lost 3 bases and J 4 bases, leaving 2 bases between the germline ends. The CDR3, as DNA: TGTGCCAGCAGCTTTTCAGATACGCAGTATTTT. This encodes CASSFSDTQYF.

The DNA for the CDR3 is TGTGCCAGCAGCCAAGATATCGGTAATTCACCCCTCCACTTT. Translating it yields CASSQDIGNSPLHF. This chain joins TRBV3-1 and TRBJ1-6; D gene uncertain. The CDR3 totals 14 residues. The germline V and J ends were trimmed by 0 bases and 6 bases, with 6 bases remaining between them. Germline lookup yields CDR1 LGHDT and CDR2 YNNKEL (reference sequence).

This clonotype occurred once. The chain is built from TRBV4-3 and TRBJ1-2; D is uncertain. V was shortened by 3 bases and J by 4 bases, with 18 bases between the two germline ends. Germline V gene sequence: CDR1 LGHNA, CDR2 YSLEER. This CDR3 has 16 residues. In nucleotides, the CDR3 is TGCGCCAGCAGCCAGGCCGAAGGGTTGGCCTTCTATGGCTACACCTTC. Residues: CASSQAEGLAFYGYTF.

The chain employs TRBV6-5 and TRBJ1-4, with unresolved D. This CDR3 has 14 amino acids. V lost 6 bases, J lost 8 bases, and 16 bases lay in between. Germline loops: CDR1 MNHEY, CDR2 SVGAGI. The CDR3, as DNA: TGTGCCAGCAGCCCTCCGGGGTCTCGGGAAAAACTGTTTTTT. This encodes CASSPPGSREKLFF.

The gene calls are TRBV20-1 and TRBJ2-3; 8 bases agree with TRBD2. V lost 4 bases, J lost 1 base, and 1 base stayed unmatched. The germline gives CDR1 DFQATT, CDR2 SNEGSKA (reference sequence). The CDR3 has 13 amino acids. CDR3: CSAKAGGTDTQYF. The CDR3 region has the DNA TGCAGTGCTAAAGCGGGAGGCACAGATACGCAGTATTTT.

The chain combines TRBV7-2 with TRBJ1-2, with TRBD1 matching over 7 bases. Trimming cost V 0 bases and J 6 bases; bases outside gene matches: 4. CDR1 is SGHTA, CDR2 FQGNSA, per germline. The CDR3 extends over 14 amino acids. The CDR3 region has the DNA TGTGCCAGCAGCTTAGCGGAGGGGGCAGATGGCTACACCTTC. Translation gives CASSLAEGADGYTF.

This chain links TRBV29-1 with TRBJ1-1; D is undetermined. Germline V lookup: CDR1 SQVTM, CDR2 ANQGSEA. This CDR3 has 12 amino acids. V lost 2 bases and J 1 base, leaving 5 bases between the germline ends. CDR3 bases: TGCAGCGTTGAAAGAACGAACACTGAAGCTTTCTTT. It is translated as CSVERTNTEAFF.

The genes are TRBV7-8 and TRBJ2-3; D is possibly TRBD1 (6 bases). The CDR3 contains 12 residues. Germline-derived CDR1 and CDR2 are SGHVS and FQNEAQ. V was clipped by 7 bases and J by 7 bases, with 12 bases between them. CDR3: CASKDSSYTQYF. The CDR3 coding sequence is TGTGCCAGCAAGGACAGTTCCTATACGCAGTATTTT.

The table lists this clonotype with a count of one. The genes are TRBV28 and TRBJ2-5; TRBD1 agrees at 12 bases. This CDR3 region has 16 residues. Looked up from germline, CDR1 is MDHEN and CDR2 is SYDVKM. J was trimmed by 1 base and V by 8 bases; bases with no gene match: 8. The CDR3 protein is CASWSGQGAFQETQYF. CDR3 sequence (DNA): TGTGCCAGCTGGTCGGGACAGGGGGCTTTCCAAGAGACCCAGTACTTC.

The gene calls are TRBV5-1 and TRBJ2-7; D may be TRBD2 (5 bases). This CDR3 has 14 amino acids. The V and J ends lost 3 bases and 3 bases respectively, with 13 bases between them. Germline V CDR1 and CDR2: SGHRS, YFSETQ. The CDR3 nucleotides read TGCGCCAGCAGCTCGGACCCTCGGGGCTACGAGCAGTACTTC. As protein: CASSSDPRGYEQYF.

This chain links TRBV7-9 with TRBJ2-1; D is unclear. V was trimmed by 7 bases and J by 6 bases, leaving 7 bases between them. Germline V gene lookup returns CDR1 SEHNR and CDR2 FQNEAQ (reference sequence). This CDR3 contains 11 residues. The DNA for the CDR3 is TGTGCCAGCACCCCGAGCAATGAGCAGTTCTTC. Residues: CASTPSNEQFF.

In this sample, this clonotype turned up once. This chain joins TRBV9 and TRBJ2-1; 8 bases are a match to TRBD2. V lost 0 bases, J lost 4 bases, and 6 bases stayed unmatched. The CDR3 is 16 amino acids. Germline V gene lookup returns CDR1 SGDLS and CDR2 YYNGEE. The CDR3 protein is CASSVDKREPYNEQFF. CDR3 sequence (DNA): TGTGCCAGCAGCGTAGATAAGCGGGAGCCGTACAATGAGCAGTTCTTC.

The CDR3 nucleotides are TGTGCCAGCAGCCCGTGGAATGAGCAGTTCTTC. It translates to CASSPWNEQFF. The chain recombines TRBV7-2 with TRBJ2-1; the D is unclear. The CDR3 sequence is 11 residues long. The germline CDR1 and CDR2 sequences are SGHTA and FQGNSA. V lost 5 bases and J lost 7, with 6 bases in between.

The chain employs TRBV25-1 and TRBJ2-5; D may be TRBD1 (5 bases). CDR3 length equals 16 residues. Deletions cut 3 bases from V and 2 bases from J, with 16 bases between. The germline V gene has CDR1 MGHDK and CDR2 SYGVNS. CDR3 residues: CASSDRVHGRQETQYF. The CDR3 region has the DNA TGTGCCAGCAGTGACAGGGTTCACGGAAGGCAAGAGACCCAGTACTTC.